Below are 14 T cell receptor beta chains sequenced from a single sample in a study of cytomegalovirus exposure and HLA in healthy donors (dated by TCRdb to about 2017). The library was produced with the immunoSEQ multiplex PCR assay. A mixture of 60 forward primers for TCR Vbeta segments and 13 reverse primers for TCR Jbeta segments was used in the multiplex PCR. Sourced from immuneACCESS, this table was stored by TCRdb with only in-frame sequences that have V and J called. A share of the clones is absent; for the studies checked, an unresolved V gene accounts for under half, and the remainder has no known explanation. This sample holds 150,000 to 200,000 clones; around 70% were observed only once. Under 5.5% of the sample is held by the ten biggest clonotypes. The sample consisted of PBMCs. The source is a man younger than 30 in good health and CMV-seropositive.

The chain couples TRBV9 to TRBJ2-3, with D perhaps matching TRBD1 (5 bases). Germline CDR1 is SGDLS and CDR2 is YYNGEE. The V and J ends lost 2 bases and 0 bases respectively, with 16 bases between them. The CDR3 length is 17 residues. The DNA of the CDR3 is TGTGCCAGCAGCGTCCCCCTACAGGTAGAAAGCACAGATACGCAGTATTTT. Its translation is CASSVPLQVESTDTQYF.

V is TRBV9 and J is TRBJ2-5, with TRBD2 matching over 10 bases. Trimming at V came to 2 bases and at J to 5 bases, leaving 9 bases not matched to a gene. Germline V lookup: CDR1 SGDLS, CDR2 YYNGEE. The CDR3 loop spans 16 amino acids. CDR3 sequence: CASSVNLAGVGETQYF. The CDR3 DNA reads TGTGCCAGCAGCGTCAATCTAGCGGGAGTTGGGGAGACCCAGTACTTC.

The chain has TRBV27 and TRBJ1-1; 7 bases align to TRBD1. This CDR3 is 16 amino acids long. V was pared by 5 bases and J by 0 bases, with 9 bases of the junction left unmatched. Germline assignment: CDR1 MNHEY and CDR2 SMNVEV (reference sequence). This CDR3 is CASSQSAGGMNTEAFF. CDR3 nucleotides: TGTGCCAGCAGTCAATCGGCAGGGGGTATGAACACTGAAGCTTTCTTT.

The chain employs TRBV7-9 and TRBJ2-5; 8 nucleotides agree with TRBD2. The V and J ends lost 0 bases and 1 base, in that order; junction bases with no gene match: 4. The CDR3 totals 16 residues. The V gene's germline CDR1 is SEHNR and CDR2 FQNEAQ (reference sequence). The CDR3 DNA reads TGTGCCAGCAGCTTAGCGATTAGCGGGGCCCAAGAGACCCAGTACTTC. It specifies CASSLAISGAQETQYF. Based on the CDR3 plus reference TRBV7-9 and TRBJ2-5, the full variable domain is DTGVSQNPRHKITKRGQNVTFRCDPISEHNRLYWYRQTLGQGPEFLTYFQNEAQLEKSRLLSDRFSAERPKGSFSTLEIQRTEQGDSAMYLCASSLAISGAQETQYFGPGTRLLVL.

The V call is TRBV5-1, the J call TRBJ2-5; 13 nucleotides agree with TRBD2. This CDR3 has 15 amino acids. Germline trimming cut 4 bases from V and 7 bases from J; bases unmatched to any gene: 7. The germline V gene encodes CDR1 SGHRS and CDR2 YFSETQ. CDR3 region: CASSETSGRAGTQYF. In DNA form, the CDR3 reads TGCGCCAGCAGCGAAACTAGCGGGAGGGCTGGGACCCAGTACTTC. Full variable domain (remainder filled in from reference TRBV5-1 and TRBJ2-5): KAGVTQTPRYLIKTRGQQVTLSCSPISGHRSVSWYQQTPGQGLQFLFEYFSETQRNKGNFPGRFSGRQFSNSRSEMNVSTLELGDSALYLCASSETSGRAGTQYFGPGTRLLVL.

A single count supports this clone. J is TRBJ1-1 and V is TRBV29-1, with 7 bases identical to TRBD1. Germline-derived CDR1 and CDR2 are SQVTM and ANQGSEA. V gave up 8 bases and J gave up 5 bases; unmatched junction bases: 5. There are 11 residues in the CDR3. This CDR3 reads CSTSTGTEAFF. CDR3 nucleotide sequence: TGCAGCACCTCGACAGGGACTGAAGCTTTCTTT.

The rearrangement links TRBV18 to TRBJ1-4, with 7 bases that match TRBD1. The CDR3 loop spans 14 amino acids. V lost 1 base and J lost 8; bases outside the gene matches: 4. Germline V gene data show CDR1 as KGHSH and CDR2 as LQKENI. In nucleotides, the CDR3 is TGTGCCAGCTCACCACGACAGGGAGGAGAAAAACTGTTTTTT. Amino acid sequence: CASSPRQGGEKLFF.

V and J are TRBV6-1 and TRBJ1-5; D call uncertain. This CDR3 contains 15 residues. Germline CDR1 MNHNS, CDR2 SASEGT. Trimming took off 2 bases at V and 4 bases at J, with 12 bases between the two ends. CDR3 sequence (DNA): TGTGCCAGCAGTGAATTGGGTCGGAGGAATCAGCCCCAGCATTTT. Its protein is CASSELGRRNQPQHF.

The chain uses TRBV18 and TRBJ1-6, with 9 bases fitting TRBD1. CDR3 length: 19 residues. V gave up 6 bases and J gave up 0 bases; unmatched junction bases: 12. Germline CDR1 reads KGHSH; CDR2 reads LQKENI. The DNA for the CDR3 is TGTGCCAGCTCCCGGGACAGGGACGTGGCAAGCTCCTATAATTCACCCCTCCACTTT. It specifies CASSRDRDVASSYNSPLHF. Full variable domain (rest looked up from reference TRBV18 and TRBJ1-6): NAGVMQNPRHLVRRRGQEARLRCSPMKGHSHVYWYRQLPEEGLKFMVYLQKENIIDESGMPKERFSAEFPKEGPSILRIQQVVRGDSAAYFCASSRDRDVASSYNSPLHFGNGTRLTVT.

The chain carries TRBV5-4 and TRBJ2-1; no definite D call. The V end lost 0 bases, the J end lost 3 bases, and 10 bases lay between the germline ends. Looked up from germline, CDR1 is SGHNT and CDR2 is YYREEE (reference sequence). CDR3 size: 15 residues. CDR3 in DNA: TGTGCCAGCAGCTTGGACCTAGGAATCTACAATGAGCAGTTCTTC. It translates to CASSLDLGIYNEQFF.

The chain recombines TRBV10-1 with TRBJ2-5; D ambiguous. Germline CDR1 and CDR2: WNHNN and SYGVQD (reference sequence). There are 12 residues in the CDR3. The V end lost 7 bases, the J end lost 3 bases, and 9 bases lay between the germline ends. Here the CDR3 DNA reads TGCGCCAGCACCCCCTCGGAAGAGACCCAGTACTTC. Protein: CASTPSEETQYF.

This rearrangement joins TRBV6-5 to TRBJ1-3; 7 positions match TRBD1. V gave up 9 bases and J gave up 0 bases; unmatched junction bases: 8. The CDR3 loop spans 15 amino acids. CDR1 is MNHEY, CDR2 SVGAGI, per germline. The CDR3 spells CASKGDRDSGNTIYF. DNA for the CDR3: TGTGCCAGTAAAGGGGACAGAGACTCTGGAAACACCATATATTTT.

This clone has a single count. The rearrangement joins TRBV29-1 to TRBJ2-2; D uncertain. The CDR3 covers 14 residues. Germline V gene data show CDR1 as SQVTM and CDR2 as ANQGSEA. Trimming removed 6 bases from V and 6 bases from J, with 17 bases in between. In DNA form, the CDR3 reads TGCAGCGTATCGGAGTCGCTTTCGGCCGGGGAGCTGTTTTTT. Translated, it gives CSVSESLSAGELFF.

V gene TRBV2 combines with J gene TRBJ1-1, with TRBD1 matching over 7 bases. Germline lookup yields CDR1 SNHLY and CDR2 FYNNEI. V dropped 7 bases and J dropped 3; count of bases not matched to a gene: 5. This CDR3 region has 13 residues. CDR3: CASNVQGYTEAFF. For the CDR3, the DNA is TGTGCCAGCAATGTACAGGGGTACACTGAAGCTTTCTTT.